Described below is a single T cell receptor (beta chain) sequence and its context. Its antigen remains unidentified. The study ran its PCR with 60 Vbeta and 13 Jbeta primers. Assay: immunoSEQ multiplex PCR; the TCRdb copy retains only in-frame clones and omits some. The repertoire holds over 150,000 clones, with 55% to 70% as singletons. These data are taken from a study of cytomegalovirus exposure and HLA in healthy donors. Findings of the study overall: Within a later analysis, the majority of CMV-associated TCR beta chains appeared HLA-restricted. CMV antigen specificity of a few CMV-associated chains was confirmed in vitro.

This CDR3 has 14 amino acids. The J segment lost 3 bases and the V segment lost 4 bases, leaving 2 bases of the junction unmatched. CDR1 and CDR2 (germline): SGHTA, FQGNSA. The TCR originated in a woman in her 40s in good health and CMV-seropositive. This chain connects TRBV7-2 to TRBJ2-1; TRBD2 agrees at 8 bases. The sample comprised PBMCs. The CDR3 loop is CASSSGTSYNEQFF. The CDR3 coding sequence is TGTGCCAGCAGCTCCGGGACTAGCTACAATGAGCAGTTCTTC.